This is a list of T cell receptor beta chains from one sample in a study of beta chain features in type 1 diabetes. Assay used: immunoSEQ multiplex PCR; TCRdb lists only in-frame clones, some missing. In the table there are about 160,000 clones, just over 8% of which are singletons. The material sequenced was central memory CD4+ T cells from blood. The receptors come from a woman under 30 with type 1 diabetes. Both conserved end residues are part of each CDR3. D genes are given only for firm matches. Some rows have no size entry. The others give once, few or many, or a class for an expanded clone.

>NA|TRBJ2-1|few|TRBV6-6
CASRDTRAYNEQFF
TGTGCCAGCAGGGATACTAGGGCCTACAATGAGCAGTTCTTC
>TRBD2|TRBJ2-1|few|TRBV2
CASSPSGSLMTEQFF
TGTGCCAGCAGCCCTAGCGGGAGCTTAATGACTGAGCAGTTCTTC
>NA|TRBJ2-1|NA|TRBV27
CASSSVGGRYNEQFF
TGTGCCAGCAGTTCGGTGGGAGGCCGTTACAATGAGCAGTTCTTC
>TRBD2|TRBJ2-6|NA|TRBV5-1
CASGWEGRRANVLTF
TGCGCCAGCGGCTGGGAGGGTAGGAGGGCCAACGTCCTGACTTTC
>NA|TRBJ2-5|NA|TRBV5-1
CASSLNGAGHQETQYF
TGCGCCAGCAGCTTGAACGGCGCGGGCCACCAAGAGACCCAGTACTTC
>TRBD1|TRBJ2-5|NA|TRBV7-9
CASRRTGEGETQYF
TGTGCCAGCAGAAGGACAGGGGAGGGAGAGACCCAGTACTTC
>NA|TRBJ2-7|few|TRBV18
CASSPGDMSSYEQYF
TGTGCCAGCTCACCAGGGGACATGAGCTCCTACGAGCAGTACTTC
>NA|TRBJ1-5|NA|TRBV28
CASLSAAQGQPQHF
TGTGCCAGTCTCTCGGCGGCCCAGGGACAGCCCCAGCATTTT
>TRBD2|TRBJ2-3|few|TRBV4-3
CASSQVPSGRSSTDTQYF
TGCGCCAGCAGCCAAGTTCCTAGCGGGAGGTCTAGCACAGATACGCAGTATTTT
>NA|TRBJ1-3|once|TRBV6-1
CASRTGPISGNTIYF
TGTGCCAGCAGAACAGGGCCCATCTCTGGAAACACCATATATTTT
>NA|TRBJ2-3|NA|TRBV5-6
CASSLQGSTDTQYF
TGTGCCAGCAGCTTACAGGGAAGCACAGATACGCAGTATTTT
>TRBD1|TRBJ2-7|NA|TRBV5-4
CASSPQGTGRYEQYF
TGTGCCAGCAGCCCGCAGGGGACAGGGCGCTACGAGCAGTACTTC
>TRBD2|TRBJ2-7|NA|TRBV6-5
CASSSTSGGDYEQYF
TGTGCCAGCAGTTCGACTAGCGGGGGGGACTACGAGCAGTACTTC
>TRBD2|TRBJ2-3|NA|TRBV7-2
CASSPVGGGTDTQYF
TGTGCCAGCAGCCCCGTCGGGGGAGGGACAGATACGCAGTATTTT
>NA|TRBJ1-1|NA|TRBV11-2
CASSWGGVGTEAFF
TGTGCCAGCAGCTGGGGGGGCGTCGGGACTGAAGCTTTCTTT
>NA|TRBJ2-1|NA|TRBV20-1
CSARDRQEQFF
TGCAGTGCTAGAGATCGCCAGGAGCAGTTCTTC
>NA|TRBJ2-5|NA|TRBV9
CASSVRDSNGETQYF
TGTGCCAGCAGCGTACGGGACTCGAACGGGGAGACCCAGTACTTC
>TRBD2|TRBJ2-7|few|TRBV11-2
CASSPTSGKYEQYF
TGTGCCAGCAGCCCGACTAGCGGTAAATACGAGCAGTACTTC
>TRBD1|TRBJ2-7|NA|TRBV18
CASSIDRAPYEQYF
TGTGCCAGCTCCATAGACAGGGCCCCCTACGAGCAGTACTTC
>NA|TRBJ2-7|NA|TRBV5-4
CASSQDRIGYEQYF
TGCGCCAGCAGCCAAGATCGGATCGGGTACGAGCAGTACTTC
>NA|TRBJ1-2|NA|TRBV5-1
CASSLTVTGSLYGYTF
TGCGCCAGCAGCCTGACTGTTACAGGGTCCCTTTATGGCTACACCTTC
>TRBD2|TRBJ2-3|few|TRBV2
CASRQGLEAASDTQYF
TGTGCCAGCAGGCAGGGACTAGAGGCGGCCTCAGATACGCAGTATTTT
>NA|TRBJ2-3|NA|TRBV5-4
CASSLQGGDTQYF
TGTGCCAGCAGCCTACAAGGAGGAGATACGCAGTATTTT
>NA|TRBJ1-2|few|TRBV5-6
CASSLKGGGGYTF
TGTGCCAGCAGCTTGAAAGGAGGTGGTGGCTACACCTTC
>NA|TRBJ1-1|few|TRBV11-3
CASKPDSKNTEAFF
TGTGCCAGCAAACCCGACAGTAAGAACACTGAAGCTTTCTTT
>TRBD1|TRBJ2-7|NA|TRBV18
CASSPNRGYEQYF
TGTGCCAGCTCGCCTAACAGGGGTTACGAGCAGTACTTC
>TRBD1|TRBJ1-1|NA|TRBV18
CASSPLKGTEGTEAFF
TGTGCCAGCTCCCCTCTAAAAGGGACAGAGGGGACTGAAGCTTTCTTT
>NA|TRBJ2-3|NA|TRBV11-2
CASSPIGQTDTQYF
TGTGCCAGCAGCCCGATCGGACAGACAGATACGCAGTATTTT
>NA|TRBJ1-5|few|TRBV6-5
CASRTGTGQPQHF
TGTGCCAGCAGAACAGGGACGGGGCAGCCCCAGCATTTT
>NA|TRBJ2-7|few|TRBV5-4
CATGRESTYEQYF
TGTGCCACCGGACGGGAGTCCACCTACGAGCAGTACTTC
>NA|TRBJ1-3|NA|TRBV6-5
CASSYSNRGNTIYF
TGTGCCAGCAGTTACTCGAATCGGGGAAACACCATATATTTT
>NA|TRBJ2-3|NA|TRBV7-8
CASSRLGSTLHTDTQYF
TGTGCCAGCAGCCGCTTGGGCTCTACCCTTCACACAGATACGCAGTATTTT
>NA|TRBJ1-1|NA|TRBV5-4
CASSLVAELGGTEAFF
TGTGCCAGCAGCTTGGTTGCAGAATTGGGAGGCACTGAAGCTTTCTTT
>NA|TRBJ2-3|NA|TRBV9
CASSALSGGDTQYF
TGTGCCAGCAGCGCTCTGTCCGGGGGAGATACGCAGTATTTT
>NA|TRBJ1-2|few|TRBV14
CASSQNTPTGYTF
TGTGCCAGCAGCCAGAATACACCAACTGGCTACACCTTC
>NA|TRBJ2-6|few|TRBV12-2
CASRLVDRGCSGANVLTF
TGTGCAAGTCGCCTAGTGGACAGGGGCTGCTCTGGGGCCAACGTCCTGACTTTC
>TRBD1|TRBJ1-2|few|TRBV5-1
CASSLADRGEDYGYTF
TGCGCCAGCAGCTTGGCCGACAGGGGCGAGGACTATGGCTACACCTTC
>TRBD1|TRBJ2-5|NA|TRBV7-8
CASSFGTAETQYF
TGTGCCAGCAGCTTCGGGACAGCGGAGACCCAGTACTTC
>TRBD1|TRBJ2-7|few|TRBV11-2
CASSFGTGSYEQYF
TGTGCCAGCAGCTTCGGGACAGGGTCCTACGAGCAGTACTTC
>NA|TRBJ2-1|few|TRBV11-3
CASSPPGGAYNEQFF
TGTGCCAGCAGCCCCCCGGGCGGGGCCTACAATGAGCAGTTCTTC
>TRBD1|TRBJ2-7|few|TRBV5-1
CASSLDRAYEQYF
TGCGCCAGCAGCCTGGACAGGGCTTACGAGCAGTACTTC
>NA|TRBJ2-2|NA|TRBV5-1
CASSLDTTNTGELFF
TGCGCCAGCAGCTTGGACACTACGAACACCGGGGAGCTGTTTTTT
>NA|TRBJ1-6|few|TRBV19
CASSKENNSPLHF
TGTGCCAGTAGTAAGGAGAATAATTCACCCCTCCACTTT
>NA|TRBJ1-2|NA|TRBV20-1
CSVYRAWGYTF
TGCAGTGTTTACAGGGCGTGGGGCTACACCTTC
>NA|TRBJ2-5|few|TRBV5-4
CASSLSGIREATQYF
TGTGCCAGCAGCCTGTCGGGGATAAGGGAAGCGACCCAGTACTTC